This T cell receptor (beta chain) was identified during a study of shared clonotypes between healthy human individuals. Overall study results and limits: Naive CD4 clonotypes were shared across several donors at 4.5% to 6.5%.

Sequencing used immunoSEQ multiplex PCR; TCRdb keeps in-frame clones, though not all of them. The table shows about 600,000 clones, with 95% to 98% occurring only once. CD45RO-negative, CCR7-positively selected cells formed the naive CD8 fraction, excluding terminally differentiated effector memory CD45RA+ cells. The CDR3 sequence is 13 residues long. With 6 bases removed from V and 4 bases from J, the gap between germline ends came to 12 bases. CDR1 is LNHDA and CDR2 is SQIVND in the germline V gene (reference sequence). About this clone itself: Its specificity is unknown.

This clonotype originated in a man younger than 45 in good health. V gene TRBV19 combines with J gene TRBJ1-1; D ambiguous. Sequenced material: naive CD8+ T cells sorted from blood. CDR3 sequence (DNA): TGTGCCAGTAGGACGCGGTGGGGCACTGAAGCTTTCTTT. This encodes CASRTRWGTEAFF.